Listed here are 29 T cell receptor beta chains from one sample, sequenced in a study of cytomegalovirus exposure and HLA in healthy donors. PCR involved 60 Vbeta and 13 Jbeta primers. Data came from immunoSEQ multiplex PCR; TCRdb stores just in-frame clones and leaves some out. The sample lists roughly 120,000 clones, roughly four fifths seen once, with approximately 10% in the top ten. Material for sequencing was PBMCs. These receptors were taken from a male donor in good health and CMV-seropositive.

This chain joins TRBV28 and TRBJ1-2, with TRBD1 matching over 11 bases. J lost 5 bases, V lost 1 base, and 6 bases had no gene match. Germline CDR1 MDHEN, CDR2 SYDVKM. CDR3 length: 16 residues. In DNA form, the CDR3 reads TGTGCCAGCAGTTTATCGGGACAGGGGGAAGGGTATGGCTACACCTTC. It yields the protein CASSLSGQGEGYGYTF.

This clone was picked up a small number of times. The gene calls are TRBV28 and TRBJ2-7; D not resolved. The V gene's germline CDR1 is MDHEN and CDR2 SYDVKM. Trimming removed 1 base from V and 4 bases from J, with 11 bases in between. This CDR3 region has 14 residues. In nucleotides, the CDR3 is TGTGCCAGCAGTTTATTTGCAGCGAATTACGAGCAGTACTTC. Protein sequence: CASSLFAANYEQYF.

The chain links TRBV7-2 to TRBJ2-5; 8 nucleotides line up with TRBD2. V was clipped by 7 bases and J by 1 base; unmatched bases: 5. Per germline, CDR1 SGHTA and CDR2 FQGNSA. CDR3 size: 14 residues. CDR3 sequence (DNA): TGTGCCAGCACCTCCGGGGGGGGCCAAGAGACCCAGTACTTC. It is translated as CASTSGGGQETQYF. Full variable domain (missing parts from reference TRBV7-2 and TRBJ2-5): GAGVSQSPSNKVTEKGKDVELRCDPISGHTALYWYRQSLGQGLEFLIYFQGNSAPDKSGLPSDRFSAERTGGSVSTLTIQRTQQEDSAVYLCASTSGGGQETQYFGPGTRLLVL.

The CDR3 sequence: CAISGTGNSYEQYF. The DNA for the CDR3 is TGTGCCATCTCCGGGACAGGGAACTCCTACGAGCAGTACTTC. The chain combines TRBV10-3 with TRBJ2-7; the match to TRBD1 covers 9 bases. The CDR3 consists of 14 residues. With V trimmed by 8 bases and J by 0 bases, 5 bases remained unmatched. Germline V gene sequence: CDR1 ENHRY, CDR2 SYGVKD.

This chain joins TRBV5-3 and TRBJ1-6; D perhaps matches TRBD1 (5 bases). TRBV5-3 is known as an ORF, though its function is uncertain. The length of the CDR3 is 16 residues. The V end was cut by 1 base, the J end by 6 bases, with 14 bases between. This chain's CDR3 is CARSLLTAESNSPLHF. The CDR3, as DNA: TGTGCCAGAAGCTTGTTGACAGCAGAGAGTAATTCACCCCTCCACTTT.

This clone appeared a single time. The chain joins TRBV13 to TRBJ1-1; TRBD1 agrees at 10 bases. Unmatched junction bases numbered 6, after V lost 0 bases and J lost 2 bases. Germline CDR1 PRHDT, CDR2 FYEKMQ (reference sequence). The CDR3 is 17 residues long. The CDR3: CASSLGLGQGVNTEAFF. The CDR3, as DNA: TGTGCCAGCAGCTTAGGCCTTGGACAGGGGGTTAACACTGAAGCTTTCTTT. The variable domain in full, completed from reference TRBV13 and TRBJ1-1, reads AAGVIQSPRHLIKEKRETATLKCYPIPRHDTVYWYQQGPGQDPQFLISFYEKMQSDKGSIPDRFSAQQFSDYHSELNMSSLELGDSALYFCASSLGLGQGVNTEAFFGQGTRLTVV.

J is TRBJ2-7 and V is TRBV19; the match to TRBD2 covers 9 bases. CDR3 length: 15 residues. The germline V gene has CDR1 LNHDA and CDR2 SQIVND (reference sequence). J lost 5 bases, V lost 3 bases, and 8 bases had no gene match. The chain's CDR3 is CASSIGVLAGNEQYF. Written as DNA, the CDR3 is TGTGCCAGTAGTATCGGGGTGCTAGCGGGAAACGAGCAGTACTTC.

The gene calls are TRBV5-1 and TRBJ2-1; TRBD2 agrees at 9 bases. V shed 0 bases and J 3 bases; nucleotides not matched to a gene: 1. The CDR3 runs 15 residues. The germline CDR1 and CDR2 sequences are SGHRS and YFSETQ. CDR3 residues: CASSLGLADYNEQFF. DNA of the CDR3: TGCGCCAGCAGCTTGGGACTAGCGGACTACAATGAGCAGTTCTTC.

The CDR3 DNA sequence: TGTGCCAGCAGTTTCACCCCGGGCGGACTAGCGGACCCTTACGAGCAGTACTTC. Amino acids: CASSFTPGGLADPYEQYF. V and J are TRBV28 and TRBJ2-7; 10 bases are shared with TRBD2. This CDR3 is built from 18 residues. Germline values: CDR1 MDHEN, CDR2 SYDVKM. J lost 4 bases, V lost 3 bases, and 15 bases had no gene match.

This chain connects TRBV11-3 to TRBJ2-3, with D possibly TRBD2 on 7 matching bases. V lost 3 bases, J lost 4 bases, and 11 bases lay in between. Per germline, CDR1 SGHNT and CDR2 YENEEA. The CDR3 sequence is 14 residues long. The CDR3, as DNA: TGTGCCAGCAGCTTCGGGGAGGGGGCAGATACGCAGTATTTT. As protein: CASSFGEGADTQYF.

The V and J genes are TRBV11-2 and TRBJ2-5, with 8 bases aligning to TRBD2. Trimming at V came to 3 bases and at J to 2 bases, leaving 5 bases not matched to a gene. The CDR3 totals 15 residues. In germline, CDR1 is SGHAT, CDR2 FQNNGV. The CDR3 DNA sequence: TGTGCCAGCAGCTTCCTGGCGGGAGGACAAGAGACCCAGTACTTC. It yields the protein CASSFLAGGQETQYF. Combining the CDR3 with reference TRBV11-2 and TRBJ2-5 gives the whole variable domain EAGVAQSPRYKIIEKRQSVAFWCNPISGHATLYWYQQILGQGPKLLIQFQNNGVVDDSQLPKDRFSAERLKGVDSTLKIQPAKLEDSAVYLCASSFLAGGQETQYFGPGTRLLVL.

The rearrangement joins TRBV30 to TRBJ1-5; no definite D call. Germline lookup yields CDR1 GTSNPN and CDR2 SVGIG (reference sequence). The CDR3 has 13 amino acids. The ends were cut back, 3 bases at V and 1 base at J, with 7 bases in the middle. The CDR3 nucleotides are TGTGCCTGGAGGGAGGGCAGCAATCAGCCCCAGCATTTT. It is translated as CAWREGSNQPQHF.

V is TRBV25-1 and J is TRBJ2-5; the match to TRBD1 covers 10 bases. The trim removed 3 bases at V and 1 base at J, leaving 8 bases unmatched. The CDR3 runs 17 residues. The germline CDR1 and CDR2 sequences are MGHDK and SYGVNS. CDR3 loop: CASSDPAGTGVQETQYF. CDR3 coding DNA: TGTGCCAGCAGTGACCCCGCCGGGACAGGGGTCCAAGAGACCCAGTACTTC.

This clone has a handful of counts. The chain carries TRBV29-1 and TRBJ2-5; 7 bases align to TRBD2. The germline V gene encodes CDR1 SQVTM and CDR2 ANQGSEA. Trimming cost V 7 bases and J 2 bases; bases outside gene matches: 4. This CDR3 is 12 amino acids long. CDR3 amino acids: CSGLAVQETQYF. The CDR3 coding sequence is TGCAGCGGGCTAGCGGTTCAAGAGACCCAGTACTTC.

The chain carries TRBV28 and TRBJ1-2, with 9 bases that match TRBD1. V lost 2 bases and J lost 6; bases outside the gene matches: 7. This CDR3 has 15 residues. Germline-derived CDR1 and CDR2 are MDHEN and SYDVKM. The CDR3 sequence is CASSLGDRVFDGYTF. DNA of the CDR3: TGTGCCAGCAGTTTAGGGGACAGGGTATTCGATGGCTACACCTTC.

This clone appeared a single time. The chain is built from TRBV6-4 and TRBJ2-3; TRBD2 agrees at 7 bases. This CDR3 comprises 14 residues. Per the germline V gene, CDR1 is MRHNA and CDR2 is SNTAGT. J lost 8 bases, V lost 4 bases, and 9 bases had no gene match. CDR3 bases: TGTGCCAGCAGTGTCACGTCGTCTAGCGGTACGCAGTATTTT. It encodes CASSVTSSSGTQYF.

The CDR3 region is CSVHSGYEQFF. In DNA form, the CDR3 reads TGCAGCGTCCATAGCGGGTATGAGCAGTTCTTC. This chain joins TRBV29-1 and TRBJ2-1; TRBD2 matches 7 bases. CDR3 length: 11 residues. The trim removed 6 bases at V and 8 bases at J, leaving 4 bases unmatched. CDR1 is SQVTM, CDR2 ANQGSEA, per germline.

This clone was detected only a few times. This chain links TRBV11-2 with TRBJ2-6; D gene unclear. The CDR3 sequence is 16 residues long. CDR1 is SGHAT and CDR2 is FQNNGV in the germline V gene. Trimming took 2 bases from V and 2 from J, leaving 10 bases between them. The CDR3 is CASSLLGNAGANVLTF. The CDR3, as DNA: TGTGCCAGCAGCTTACTAGGTAACGCTGGGGCCAACGTCCTGACTTTC.

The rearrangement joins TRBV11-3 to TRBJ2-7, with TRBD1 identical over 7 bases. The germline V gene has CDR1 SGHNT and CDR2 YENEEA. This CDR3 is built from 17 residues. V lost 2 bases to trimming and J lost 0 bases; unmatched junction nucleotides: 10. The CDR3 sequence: CASSLRGPGTSSYEQYF. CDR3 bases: TGTGCCAGCAGCTTAAGGGGGCCCGGGACAAGCTCCTACGAGCAGTACTTC.

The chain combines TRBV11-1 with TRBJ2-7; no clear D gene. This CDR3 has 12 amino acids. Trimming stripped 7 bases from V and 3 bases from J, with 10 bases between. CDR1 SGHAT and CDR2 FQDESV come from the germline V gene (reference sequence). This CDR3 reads CASNMHGYEQYF. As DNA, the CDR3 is TGTGCCAGCAACATGCATGGCTACGAGCAGTACTTC.

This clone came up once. This CDR3 reads CASSYHAGQGYGQFF. CDR3 bases: TGTGCCAGCAGTTACCATGCGGGACAGGGGTACGGGCAGTTCTTC. This rearrangement joins TRBV6-6 to TRBJ2-1; 10 nucleotides agree with TRBD1. V was clipped by 2 bases and J by 12 bases; unmatched bases: 10. Germline V lookup: CDR1 MNHNY, CDR2 SVGAGI (reference sequence). This CDR3 contains 15 residues.

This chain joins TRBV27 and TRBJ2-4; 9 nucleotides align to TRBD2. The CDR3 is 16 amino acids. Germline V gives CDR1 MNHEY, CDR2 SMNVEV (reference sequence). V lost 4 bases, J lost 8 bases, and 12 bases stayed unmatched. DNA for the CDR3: TGTGCCAGCAGTTCCGGCGGGAGGGCCGGTTGGGACATTCAGTACTTC. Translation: CASSSGGRAGWDIQYF.

This chain's CDR3 is CATSRDPGQSSYEQYF. The CDR3 nucleotides read TGTGCCACCAGCAGAGATCCGGGACAAAGCTCCTACGAGCAGTACTTC. V usage is TRBV15 and J usage is TRBJ2-7, with D possibly matching TRBD1 (6 bases). Trimming shortened V by 0 bases and J by 0 bases, and 12 bases separated the two germline ends. There are 16 residues in the CDR3. CDR1 is LNHNV and CDR2 is YYDKDF in the germline V gene (reference sequence).

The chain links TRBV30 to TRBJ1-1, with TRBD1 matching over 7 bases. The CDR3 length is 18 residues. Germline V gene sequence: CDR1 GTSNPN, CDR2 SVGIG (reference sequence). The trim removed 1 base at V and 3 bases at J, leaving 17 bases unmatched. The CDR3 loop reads CAWSGGVDRDLGDTEAFF. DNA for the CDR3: TGTGCCTGGAGTGGGGGGGTCGACAGGGACTTGGGGGACACTGAAGCTTTCTTT.

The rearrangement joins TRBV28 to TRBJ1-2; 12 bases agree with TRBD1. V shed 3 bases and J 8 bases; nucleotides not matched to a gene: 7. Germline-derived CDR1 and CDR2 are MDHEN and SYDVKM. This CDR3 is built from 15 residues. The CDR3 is CASSLAGTGGLGYTF. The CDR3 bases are TGTGCCAGCAGTTTGGCCGGGACAGGGGGCTTGGGCTACACCTTC.

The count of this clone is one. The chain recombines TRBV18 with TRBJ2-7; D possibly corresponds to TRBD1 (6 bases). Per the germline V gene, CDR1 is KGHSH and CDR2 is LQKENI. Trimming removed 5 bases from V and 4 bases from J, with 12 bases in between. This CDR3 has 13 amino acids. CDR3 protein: CASSADRQYEQYF. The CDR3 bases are TGTGCCAGCTCAGCGGACAGACAGTACGAGCAGTACTTC.

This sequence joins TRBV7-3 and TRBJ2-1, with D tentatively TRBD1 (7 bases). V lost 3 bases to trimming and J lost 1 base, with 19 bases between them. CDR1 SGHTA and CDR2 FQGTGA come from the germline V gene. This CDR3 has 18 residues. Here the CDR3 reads CASSFMGAGGRSYNEQFF. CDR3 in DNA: TGTGCCAGCAGCTTCATGGGAGCAGGGGGGAGATCCTACAATGAGCAGTTCTTC.

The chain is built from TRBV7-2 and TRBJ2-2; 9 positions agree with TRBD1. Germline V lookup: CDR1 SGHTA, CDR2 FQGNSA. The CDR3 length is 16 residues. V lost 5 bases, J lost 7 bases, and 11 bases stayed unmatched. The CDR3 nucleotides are TGTGCCAGCAGCAATCACAGGGGGCTAAGTGGCGGGGAGCTGTTTTTT. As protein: CASSNHRGLSGGELFF.

CDR3 nucleotides: TGTGCCAGTTCCGACCCCGCCGGGGATCAGCCCCAGCATTTT. Translation: CASSDPAGDQPQHF. This chain joins TRBV19 and TRBJ1-5; no definite D call. CDR3 length equals 14 residues. Trimming took 8 bases from V and 5 from J, leaving 16 bases between them. Germline CDR1 and CDR2: LNHDA and SQIVND (reference sequence).